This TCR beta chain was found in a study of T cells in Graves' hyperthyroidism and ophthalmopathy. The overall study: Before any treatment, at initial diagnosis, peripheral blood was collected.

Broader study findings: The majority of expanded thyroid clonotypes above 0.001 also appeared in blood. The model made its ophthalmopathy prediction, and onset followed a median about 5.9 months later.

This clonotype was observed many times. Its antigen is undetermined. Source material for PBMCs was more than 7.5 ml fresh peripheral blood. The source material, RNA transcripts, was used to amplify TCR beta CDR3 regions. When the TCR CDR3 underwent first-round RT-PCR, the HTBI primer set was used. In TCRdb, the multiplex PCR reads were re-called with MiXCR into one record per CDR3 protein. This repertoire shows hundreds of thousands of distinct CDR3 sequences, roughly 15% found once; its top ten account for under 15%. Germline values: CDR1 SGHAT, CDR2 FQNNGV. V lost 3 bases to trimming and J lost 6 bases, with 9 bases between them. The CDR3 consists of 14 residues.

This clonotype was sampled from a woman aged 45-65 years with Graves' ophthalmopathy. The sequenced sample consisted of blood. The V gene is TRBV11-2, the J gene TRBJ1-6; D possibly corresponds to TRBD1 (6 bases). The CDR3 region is CASSFGDTNSPLHF. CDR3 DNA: TGTGCCAGCAGCTTTGGGGACACTAATTCACCCCTCCACTTT.